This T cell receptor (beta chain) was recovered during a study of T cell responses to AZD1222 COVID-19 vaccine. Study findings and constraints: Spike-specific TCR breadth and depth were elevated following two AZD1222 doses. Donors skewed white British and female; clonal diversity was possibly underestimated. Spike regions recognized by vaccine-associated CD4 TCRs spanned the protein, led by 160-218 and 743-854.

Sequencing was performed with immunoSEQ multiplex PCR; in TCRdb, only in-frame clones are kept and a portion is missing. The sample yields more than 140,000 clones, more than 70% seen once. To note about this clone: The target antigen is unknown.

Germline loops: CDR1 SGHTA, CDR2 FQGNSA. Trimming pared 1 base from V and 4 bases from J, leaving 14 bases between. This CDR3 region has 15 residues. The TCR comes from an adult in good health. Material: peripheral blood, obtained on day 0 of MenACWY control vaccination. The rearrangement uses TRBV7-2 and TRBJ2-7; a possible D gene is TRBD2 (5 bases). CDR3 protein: CASSLGRGLTYEQYF. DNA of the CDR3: TGTGCCAGCAGCTTAGGACGGGGTCTGACTTACGAGCAGTACTTC.